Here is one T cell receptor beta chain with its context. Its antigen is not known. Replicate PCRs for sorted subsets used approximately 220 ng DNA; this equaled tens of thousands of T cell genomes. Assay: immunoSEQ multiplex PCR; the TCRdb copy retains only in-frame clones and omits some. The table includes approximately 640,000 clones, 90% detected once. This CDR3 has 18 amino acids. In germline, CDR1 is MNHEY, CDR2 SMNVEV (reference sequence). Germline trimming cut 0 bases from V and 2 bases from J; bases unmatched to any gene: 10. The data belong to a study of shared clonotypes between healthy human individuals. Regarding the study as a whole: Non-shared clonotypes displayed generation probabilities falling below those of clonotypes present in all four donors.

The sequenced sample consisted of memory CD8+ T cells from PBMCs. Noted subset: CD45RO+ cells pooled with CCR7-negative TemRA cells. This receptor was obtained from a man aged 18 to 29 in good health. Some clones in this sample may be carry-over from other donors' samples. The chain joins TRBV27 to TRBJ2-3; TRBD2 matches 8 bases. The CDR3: CASSLSSPREALTDTQYF. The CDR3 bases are TGTGCCAGCAGTTTATCCTCCCCGCGGGAGGCCCTCACAGATACGCAGTATTTT.